This T cell receptor (beta chain) was identified during a study of Tregs in tolerant kidney transplant recipients. The study, taken as a whole, reports: The small number of patients limits these findings pending further validation. No direct test of biological reproducibility was done here. Donor-specific Treg expansion exceeded global Treg expansion in tolerant patients, suggesting antigen drive.

A word on this clone: Its specificity is not known.

The CDR3 runs to 13 residues. Trimming removed 0 bases from V and 1 base from J, with 4 bases in between. Germline V gene data show CDR1 as SGHDT and CDR2 as YYEEEE. The nonmyeloablative bone marrow transplants came from related graft donors, with transient mixed chimerism. Unstimulated Tregs (CD4+CD25+CD127-) and CD4+CD25- non-Tregs were sorted from PBMCs. Profiling relied on immunoSEQ multiplex PCR, and the TCRdb table lists in-frame clones only, not all of them. The repertoire consists of some 57,000 clones, with about 89% occurring once and the leading ten covering about 15%. The sample here was CD8+ T cells from blood (PBMCs), taken 24 months after the transplant. The rearrangement links TRBV5-6 to TRBJ1-2; D remains unclear. The clonotype comes from a human patient who received a combined kidney and bone marrow transplant. Some of the T cells might come from the graft donor. CDR3 sequence: CASSLDSNYGYTF. For the CDR3, the DNA is TGTGCCAGCAGCTTGGACAGTAACTATGGCTACACCTTC.